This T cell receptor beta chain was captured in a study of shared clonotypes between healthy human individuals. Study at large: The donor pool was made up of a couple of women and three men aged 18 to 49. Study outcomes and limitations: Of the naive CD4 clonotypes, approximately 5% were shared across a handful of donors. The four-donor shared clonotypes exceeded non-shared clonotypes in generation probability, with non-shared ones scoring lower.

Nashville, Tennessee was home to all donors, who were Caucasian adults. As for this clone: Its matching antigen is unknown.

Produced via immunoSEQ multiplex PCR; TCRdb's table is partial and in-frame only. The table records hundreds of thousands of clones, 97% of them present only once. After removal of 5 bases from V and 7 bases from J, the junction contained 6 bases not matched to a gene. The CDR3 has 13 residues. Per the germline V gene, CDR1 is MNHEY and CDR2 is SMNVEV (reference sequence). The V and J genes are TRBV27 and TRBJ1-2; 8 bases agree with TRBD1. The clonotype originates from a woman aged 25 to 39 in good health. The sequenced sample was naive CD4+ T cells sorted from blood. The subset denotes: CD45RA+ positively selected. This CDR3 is CASSRSDRGGYTF. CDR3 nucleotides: TGTGCCAGCAGTCGATCAGACAGGGGTGGCTACACCTTC.